This is a list of T cell receptor beta chains from one sample in a study of shared clonotypes between healthy human individuals. The assay was immunoSEQ multiplex PCR, and TCRdb's table has in-frame clones only and misses some. Among about 1.5 million clones, 95% to 99% were seen once, and the ten largest hold approximately 0.45%. Sequencing input: naive CD4+ T cells sorted from blood. These receptors were taken from a man aged 25 to 45 in good health. Each CDR3 is given with its conserved first and last residue.

V gene: TRBV30
J gene: TRBJ2-7
CDR3 protein: CAWSQGPSYEQYF

V gene: TRBV7-6
J gene: TRBJ2-1
CDR3 protein: CASSPGTSGTGEQFF

V gene: TRBV5-1
J gene: TRBJ2-2
CDR3 protein: CASSLAGEATGELFF

V gene: TRBV6-6
J gene: TRBJ2-7
CDR3 protein: CASRDGQGSFYEQYF

V gene: TRBV19
J gene: TRBJ2-1
CDR3 protein: CASSIGQGAGDEQFF

V gene: TRBV25-1
J gene: TRBJ1-2
CDR3 protein: CASSESTGGLYYGYTF

V gene: TRBV15
J gene: TRBJ2-7
CDR3 protein: CATSRDIGGQNYEQYF

V gene: TRBV25-1
J gene: TRBJ2-5
CDR3 protein: CASSEAGVGETQYF

V gene: TRBV5-6
J gene: TRBJ2-1
CDR3 protein: CASSLLQLIYNEQFF

V gene: TRBV28
J gene: TRBJ2-3
CDR3 protein: CASRAGGGTDTQYF

V gene: TRBV5-1
J gene: TRBJ2-7
CDR3 protein: CASSLSGRYSYEQYF

V gene: TRBV19
J gene: TRBJ1-5
CDR3 protein: CASSRGDQPQHF

V gene: TRBV18
J gene: TRBJ1-2
CDR3 protein: CASSPGENYGYTF

V gene: TRBV13
J gene: TRBJ2-1
CDR3 protein: CASSGSTGNYYNEQFF

V gene: TRBV11-2
J gene: TRBJ1-1
CDR3 protein: CASSLQGRVTEAFF

V gene: TRBV7-3
J gene: TRBJ2-1
CDR3 protein: CASSLDPGPSLNEQFF

V gene: TRBV12-5
J gene: TRBJ2-5
CDR3 protein: CASGLFLSGHVSETQYF

V gene: TRBV6-1
J gene: TRBJ1-2
CDR3 protein: CASSLDSHYGYTF

V gene: TRBV18
J gene: TRBJ2-6
CDR3 protein: CASSLQVTGANVLTF

V gene: TRBV28
J gene: TRBJ2-2
CDR3 protein: CASSDRPTGELFF

V gene: TRBV2
J gene: TRBJ1-2
CDR3 protein: CASRGDSYGYTF

V gene: TRBV6-5
J gene: TRBJ2-7
CDR3 protein: CASSSGLAGGEYF

V gene: TRBV18
J gene: TRBJ2-7
CDR3 protein: CASSPQDRVVHEQYF

V gene: TRBV14
J gene: TRBJ2-5
CDR3 protein: CASSRTGGYETQYF

V gene: TRBV9
J gene: TRBJ2-1
CDR3 protein: CASSVVAVANEQFF

V gene: TRBV10-1
J gene: TRBJ2-3
CDR3 protein: CASSDAGGGTDTQYF

V gene: TRBV30
J gene: TRBJ2-6
CDR3 protein: CARQVSGANVLTF

V gene: TRBV9
J gene: TRBJ2-5
CDR3 protein: CASSALASGGGETQYF

V gene: TRBV6-5
J gene: TRBJ2-7
CDR3 protein: CASSRQGHYEQYF

V gene: TRBV10-3
J gene: TRBJ1-2
CDR3 protein: CAIRRDNSNYGYTF

V gene: TRBV5-1
J gene: TRBJ1-4
CDR3 protein: CASSLAGFDEKLFF

V gene: TRBV6-1
J gene: TRBJ2-7
CDR3 protein: CASSASGGGYEQYF

V gene: TRBV29-1
J gene: TRBJ2-2
CDR3 protein: CSVEHPGRSNTGELFF

V gene: TRBV19
J gene: TRBJ2-3
CDR3 protein: CASKGHERGTDTQYF

V gene: TRBV11-3
J gene: TRBJ2-2
CDR3 protein: CASSRGQTNTGELFF

V gene: TRBV5-4
J gene: TRBJ2-3
CDR3 protein: CASRVSGGWSDTQYF

V gene: TRBV9
J gene: TRBJ1-5
CDR3 protein: CATSVGQINQPQHF

V gene: TRBV5-1
J gene: TRBJ2-7
CDR3 protein: CASSLGGSGTYEQYF

V gene: TRBV9
J gene: TRBJ1-2
CDR3 protein: CASSVGRGTGGSNYGYTF

V gene: TRBV7-9
J gene: TRBJ1-4
CDR3 protein: CASSAYRDLNEKGLFF

V gene: TRBV9
J gene: TRBJ1-1
CDR3 protein: CASSALGGTEAFF

V gene: TRBV13
J gene: TRBJ1-4
CDR3 protein: CASSFYRNEKLFF

V gene: TRBV11-2
J gene: TRBJ1-1
CDR3 protein: CASSQVGLNTEAFF

V gene: TRBV13
J gene: TRBJ2-7
CDR3 protein: CASSQGGYEQYF

V gene: TRBV5-4
J gene: TRBJ2-1
CDR3 protein: CASSVPGQGRDEQFF

V gene: TRBV28
J gene: TRBJ1-2
CDR3 protein: CASSKQGWYGYTF

V gene: TRBV10-3
J gene: TRBJ2-7
CDR3 protein: CAISGPQNRNSYEQYF

V gene: TRBV7-9
J gene: TRBJ1-1
CDR3 protein: CASSYLQGNTEAFF

V gene: TRBV14
J gene: TRBJ2-7
CDR3 protein: CASSQVTGGVNEQYF

V gene: TRBV7-2
J gene: TRBJ2-4
CDR3 protein: CASSLGQGLRVAKNIQYF

V gene: TRBV5-1
J gene: TRBJ2-1
CDR3 protein: CASSREAGSYNEQFF